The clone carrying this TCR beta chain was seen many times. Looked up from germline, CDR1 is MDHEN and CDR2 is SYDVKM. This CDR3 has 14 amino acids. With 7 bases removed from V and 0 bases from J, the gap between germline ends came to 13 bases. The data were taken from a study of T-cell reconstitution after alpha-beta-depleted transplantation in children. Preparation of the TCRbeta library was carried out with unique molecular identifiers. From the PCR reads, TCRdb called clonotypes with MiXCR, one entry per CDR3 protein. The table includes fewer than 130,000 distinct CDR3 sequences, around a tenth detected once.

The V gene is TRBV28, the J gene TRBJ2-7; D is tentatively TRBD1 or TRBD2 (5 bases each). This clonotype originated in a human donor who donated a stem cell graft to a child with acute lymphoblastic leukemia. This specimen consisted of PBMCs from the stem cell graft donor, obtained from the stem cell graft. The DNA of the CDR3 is TGTGCCAGCACCAAATTTGGGGGCTCCTACGAGCAGTACTTC. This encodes CASTKFGGSYEQYF.